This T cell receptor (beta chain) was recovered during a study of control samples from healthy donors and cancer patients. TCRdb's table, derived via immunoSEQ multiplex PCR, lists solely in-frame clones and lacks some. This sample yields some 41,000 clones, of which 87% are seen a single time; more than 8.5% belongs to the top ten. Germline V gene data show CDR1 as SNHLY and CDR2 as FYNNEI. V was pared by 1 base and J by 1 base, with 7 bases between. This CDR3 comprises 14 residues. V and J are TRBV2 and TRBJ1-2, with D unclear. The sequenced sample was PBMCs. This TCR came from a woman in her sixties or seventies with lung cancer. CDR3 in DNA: TGTGCCAGCAGTGAAGAGTTTGATAACTATGGCTACACCTTC. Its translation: CASSEEFDNYGYTF.